This is a list of T cell receptor beta chains from one sample in a study of identical twins. TCRdb itself ran the 5' RACE reads through MiXCR, one entry per CDR3 protein. The data show 1.5 million or so distinct CDR3 sequences, around 29% seen once. Sample: cord blood. These receptors all stem from a newborn girl in good health. Both conserved end residues are part of each CDR3. Fields, in order: J gene, D gene, V gene, clone size, CDR3 DNA, CDR3 protein. A D gene is named only where the DNA matches it firmly. Clone sizes are given selectively: once, few, many, or a class where the clone is expanded.

TRBJ2-3	TRBD2	TRBV10-3	-	TGTGCCATCAGTGAGGGGGCTAGCGGGAGCACAGATACGCAGTATTTT	CAISEGASGSTDTQYF
TRBJ1-2	TRBD1	TRBV16	many	TGTGCCAGCAGTACCGGGACAGCTAACTATGGCTACACCTTC	CASSTGTANYGYTF
TRBJ1-1	-	TRBV20-1	few	TGCAGTGCTAGGAGGTTTCCGACCACTGAAGCTTTCTTT	CSARRFPTTEAFF
TRBJ1-5	TRBD1	TRBV2	few	TGTGCCAGCCAGACAGGGCCGAATCAGGCCCAGCATTTT	CASQTGPNQAQHF
TRBJ2-3	TRBD2	TRBV20-1	-	TGCAGTGCTCAACTAGCGGTCCCATCAACAGATACGCAGTATTTT	CSAQLAVPSTDTQYF
TRBJ2-7	-	TRBV3-1	-	TGTGCCAGCAGCCCCAAGATGGACAGTATCTACGAGCAGTACTTC	CASSPKMDSIYEQYF
TRBJ2-7	TRBD2	TRBV20-1	few	TGCAGTGCTAGAGGACTAGCCGGTACCTACGTGCAGTACTTC	CSARGLAGTYVQYF
TRBJ1-1	-	TRBV5-1	-	TGCGCCAGCAGTTACAGGGAGGGGAACACTGAAGCTTTCTTT	CASSYREGNTEAFF
TRBJ2-7	-	TRBV7-2	few	TGTGCCAGCAGCTTAGGGCATGGAGGTCAGAGCGAGCAGTACTTC	CASSLGHGGQSEQYF
TRBJ2-1	-	TRBV5-6	-	TGTGCCAGCAGCTACGACAGGCCCCCCTACAATGAGCGGTTCTTC	CASSYDRPPYNERFF
TRBJ2-1	TRBD2	TRBV3-1	-	TGTGCCAGCAGCCAAGATTGGGGGAGGGCCTCCTACGAGCAGTTCTTC	CASSQDWGRASYEQFF
TRBJ2-3	TRBD2	TRBV4-1	few	TGCGCCAGCAGCCAAGAGGCGGGAGGGGGCACAGATACGCAGTATTTT	CASSQEAGGGTDTQYF
TRBJ2-7	TRBD2	TRBV4-2	few	TGTGCCAGCAGCCAAGAATTCCCCGGGACTACCTACGAACAGTACTTC	CASSQEFPGTTYEQYF
TRBJ2-7	TRBD1	TRBV20-1	few	TGCAGTGCTTCGGACAGGGGTGCCTCCTACGAGCAGTACTTC	CSASDRGASYEQYF
TRBJ1-2	-	TRBV10-3	-	TGTGCCATCAGTTACGAGGGACAAAACTATGGCTACACCTTC	CAISYEGQNYGYTF
TRBJ2-7	TRBD1	TRBV28	few	TGTGCCAGCAGTTTTAGTCTGACAGGGGCCAAATACGAGCAGTACTTC	CASSFSLTGAKYEQYF
TRBJ2-5	TRBD1	TRBV5-1	few	TGCGCCAGCAGGTCCGGGACAGTAGAGACCCAGTACTTC	CASRSGTVETQYF
TRBJ2-3	TRBD2	TRBV5-1	-	TGCGCCAGCAGCGTATACGGGGGGGCGTCAGATACGCGGTATTTT	CASSVYGGASDTRYF
TRBJ2-2	-	TRBV5-1	-	TGCGCCAGCAGCTTGTGGCAGGAGACCGGGGAGCTGTTTTTT	CASSLWQETGELFF
TRBJ1-2	TRBD1	TRBV20-1	-	TGCAGTGCTAGAGAGGAGACAGGGCCTTATGGCTACACCTTC	CSAREETGPYGYTF
TRBJ1-5	-	TRBV29-1	-	TGCAGCGTTGCTCGGGGACCCAATCAGCCCCAGCATTTT	CSVARGPNQPQHF
TRBJ1-2	-	TRBV20-1	-	TGCAGTGCTAGAGAAGCAGGAAAGGGGGGCTACACCTTC	CSAREAGKGGYTF
TRBJ2-7	-	TRBV11-2	-	TGTGCCAGCAGCTTAGTGGGTAGCTCCTACGAGCAGTGCTTC	CASSLVGSSYEQCF
TRBJ2-7	-	TRBV20-1	-	TGCAGTGCCCTATCCCCTCGGGGGTACGAGCAGTACTTC	CSALSPRGYEQYF
TRBJ1-2	-	TRBV24-1	few	TGTGCCACCAGTGATGATGATGGCTATACCTTC	CATSDDDGYTF
TRBJ2-7	-	TRBV29-1	few	-	CSAVGKGTGIKYF
TRBJ1-5	TRBD1	TRBV28	-	TGTGCCAGCACCGCTCCCGGGACAGGGAACCAGCCCCAGCATTTT	CASTAPGTGNQPQHF
TRBJ2-1	TRBD1	TRBV12-3/TRBV12-4	-	TGTGCCAGCGGCGCTCCGGGACAGGATAATGAGCAGTTCTTC	CASGAPGQDNEQFF
TRBJ2-7	-	TRBV24-1	few	TGTGCCACCAGTGAGGGGACCAATCCACGGGATGAGCAGTACTTC	CATSEGTNPRDEQYF
TRBJ1-5	-	TRBV18	few	TGTGCCAGCTCACCACCGAGGGGGGCACTCAATCAGCCCCAGCATTTT	CASSPPRGALNQPQHF
TRBJ2-6	TRBD2	TRBV7-8	few	TGTGCCAGCAGCTTAGAGACGGGACTAAGCTCTGGGGCCAACGTCCTGACTTTC	CASSLETGLSSGANVLTF
TRBJ1-5	TRBD1	TRBV28	-	TGTGCCAGCAGTCCCTCAACCGGGACAGGGATTCAGCCCCAGCATTTT	CASSPSTGTGIQPQHF
TRBJ2-4	-	TRBV3-1	-	TGTGCCAGCAGCCAATGCAAGCAGTACTTC	CASSQCKQYF
TRBJ2-1	-	TRBV7-2	few	TGTGCCAGCAGCTTAGATGGGGCCCCCAATGAGCAGTTCTTC	CASSLDGAPNEQFF
TRBJ2-1	-	TRBV6-6	few	TGTGCCAGCAGTCCTCTCCAGGGAGGCCAACGCAATGAGCAGTTCTTC	CASSPLQGGQRNEQFF
TRBJ2-7	TRBD2	TRBV20-1	few	TGCGGGACACTAGCGGGATCCTACGAGCAGTACTTC	CGTLAGSYEQYF